Listed below are T cell receptor beta chains from one sample, sequenced in a study of CD8+ T cells in alopecia areata. Sequencing used immunoSEQ multiplex PCR; TCRdb keeps in-frame clones, though not all of them. The sample shows 170,000 or so clones, around three fifths of them seen only once. Sample: CD8+ T cells sorted from blood, taken at week 24, from a patient treated with tofacitinib. These receptors were collected from a human donor with alopecia areata. CDR3s include the opening cysteine and the closing phenylalanine or tryptophan. D genes are given only for firm matches. Clone size is shown for a subset of rows, as once, few, many or a class of expanded clone.

13 . . TRBJ2-7 TRBV4-2 CASSQGISYEQYF TGTGCCAGCAGCCAAGGTATCTCCTACGAGCAGTACTTC
12 . . TRBJ2-3 TRBV6-6 CASSYAWDTQYF TGTGCCAGCAGTTACGCTTGGGATACGCAGTATTTT
15 . TRBD1 TRBJ2-5 TRBV2 CASSAPGTGKGTQYF TGTGCCAGCAGTGCCCCTGGGACAGGGAAGGGGACCCAGTACTTC
15 . . TRBJ1-1 TRBV6-1 CASSEWVRGNTEAFF TGTGCCAGCAGTGAATGGGTTCGGGGGAACACTGAAGCTTTCTTT
14 few TRBD1 TRBJ1-2 TRBV30 CAWSYPGTGYGYTF TGTGCCTGGTCCTACCCCGGGACAGGCTATGGCTACACCTTC
13 few TRBD1 TRBJ1-1 TRBV9 CASSAGDRDEAFF TGTGCCAGCAGCGCCGGGGACAGAGATGAAGCTTTCTTT
15 . . TRBJ1-2 TRBV13 CASSPGGTTNYGYTF TGTGCCAGCAGCCCGGGGGGGACCACTAACTATGGCTACACCTTC
15 once . TRBJ1-2 TRBV14 CASSHNRGPAYGYTF TGTGCCAGCAGCCACAATAGGGGACCGGCATATGGCTACACCTTC
15 . . TRBJ1-4 TRBV9 CASSVGGATNEKLFF TGTGCCAGCAGCGTAGGTGGGGCAACTAATGAAAAACTGTTTTTT
14 . . TRBJ1-2 TRBV30 CASSANRVAYGYTF TGTGCCAGTAGCGCCAACAGGGTCGCCTATGGCTACACCTTC
14 . . TRBJ2-7 TRBV15 CATSGTVLSYEQYF TGTGCCACCAGCGGAACGGTCTTATCCTACGAGCAGTACTTC
15 few TRBD1 TRBJ2-7 TRBV5-1 CASSPPGQGSYEQYF TGCGCCAGCAGCCCACCGGGACAGGGGTCCTACGAGCAGTACTTC
13 few . TRBJ1-1 TRBV4-2 CASSQWTGTEAFF TGTGCCAGCAGCCAGTGGACGGGGACTGAAGCTTTCTTT
13 . . TRBJ2-7 TRBV30 CAWSSGLGYEQYF TGTGCCTGGAGTTCAGGGCTGGGATACGAGCAGTACTTC
14 . . TRBJ1-6 TRBV27 CASTSASPKGSLHF TGTGCCAGCACCTCGGCGTCGCCTAAGGGGTCCCTCCACTTT
15 few . TRBJ1-4 TRBV7-2 CASSPRSQLNEKLFF TGTGCCAGCAGCCCCAGGAGTCAGCTTAATGAAAAACTGTTTTTT
14 . TRBD1 TRBJ1-2 TRBV13 CASSADRGNYGYTF TGTGCCAGCAGCGCGGACAGGGGTAACTATGGCTACACCTTC
15 few TRBD2 TRBJ2-1 TRBV29-1 CSVEATSGGYNEQFF TGCAGCGTTGAGGCGACTAGCGGGGGTTACAATGAGCAGTTCTTC
13 . . TRBJ1-6 TRBV29-1 CSFRQSYNSPLHF TGCAGCTTCAGACAGTCCTATAATTCACCCCTCCACTTT
15 once TRBD1 TRBJ2-5 TRBV30 CAWSATGAIQETQYF TGTGCCTGGAGCGCGACAGGGGCGATCCAAGAGACCCAGTACTTC
17 . . TRBJ1-2 TRBV23-1 CASSQPIIVGFNYGYTF TGCGCCAGCAGTCAGCCCATAATAGTTGGATTTAACTATGGCTACACCTTC
13 . . TRBJ2-5 TRBV28 CASQGSPRGTQYF TGTGCCAGCCAGGGGAGCCCAAGAGGGACCCAGTACTTC
16 . . TRBJ1-5 TRBV7-9 CASSSSRSGSNQPQHF TGTGCCAGCAGCTCGTCAAGGAGTGGGAGCAATCAGCCCCAGCATTTT
15 . . TRBJ1-2 TRBV7-9 CASSLRETGDYGYTF TGTGCCAGCAGCTTGAGAGAGACGGGGGACTATGGCTACACCTTC